Listed below are T cell receptor beta chains from one sample, sequenced in a study of cytomegalovirus exposure and HLA in healthy donors. Clones were read by immunoSEQ multiplex PCR, and TCRdb kept only the in-frame ones, dropping some. The sample lists about 73,000 clones; roughly 71% were seen once. The source material was PBMCs. The receptors were gathered from a man between 65 and 85 years old in good health and CMV-seronegative. Both conserved end residues are part of each CDR3. D genes are given only for firm matches. A row's size may be missing; if present it is once, few, many or a size class.

size: .; D: .; V: TRBV2; J: TRBJ1-2; CDR3: CASSSLITSLGYTF; DNA: TGTGCCAGCAGTAGCTTGATCACCTCTCTGGGCTACACCTTC
size: .; D: TRBD1; V: TRBV9; J: TRBJ2-3; CDR3: CASSVGTGGFADTQYF; DNA: TGTGCCAGCAGCGTAGGAACAGGGGGCTTCGCAGATACGCAGTATTTT
size: few; D: TRBD2; V: TRBV27; J: TRBJ2-1; CDR3: CASSLSASGSHNEQFF; DNA: TGTGCCAGCAGTTTATCGGCTAGCGGGAGCCACAATGAGCAGTTCTTC
size: .; D: TRBD2; V: TRBV7-9; J: TRBJ2-7; CDR3: CASSEGLAYEQYF; DNA: TGTGCCAGCAGTGAGGGACTAGCCTACGAGCAGTACTTC
size: .; D: TRBD2; V: TRBV19; J: TRBJ2-7; CDR3: CASSLGLAGAGEQYF; DNA: TGTGCCAGTAGTCTGGGACTAGCGGGAGCAGGCGAGCAGTACTTC
size: few; D: TRBD1; V: TRBV4-1; J: TRBJ1-5; CDR3: CASSQGQGNQPQHF; DNA: TGCGCCAGCAGCCAAGGACAGGGAAATCAGCCCCAGCATTTT
size: .; D: .; V: TRBV10-3; J: TRBJ2-7; CDR3: CAISESEQGLYEQHF; DNA: TGTGCCATCAGTGAGTCGGAGCAGGGGTTGTACGAGCAGCACTTC
size: .; D: TRBD2; V: TRBV18; J: TRBJ2-5; CDR3: CASSPNPSGGQTQYF; DNA: TGTGCCAGCTCACCGAATCCTAGCGGGGGGCAGACCCAGTACTTC
size: .; D: .; V: TRBV28; J: TRBJ1-1; CDR3: CASSPQVTEAFF; DNA: TGTGCCAGCAGTCCCCAGGTCACTGAAGCTTTCTTT
size: .; D: TRBD1; V: TRBV19; J: TRBJ1-3; CDR3: CASSILGQGPGSGNTIYF; DNA: TGTGCCAGTAGTATTCTGGGACAGGGGCCGGGCTCTGGAAACACCATATATTTT
size: .; D: TRBD2; V: TRBV6-5; J: TRBJ2-1; CDR3: CASSVSGATYNEQFF; DNA: TGTGCCAGCAGTGTTAGCGGGGCCACCTACAATGAGCAGTTCTTC
size: few; D: .; V: TRBV6-4; J: TRBJ2-1; CDR3: CASSVLGGFSYNEQFF; DNA: TGTGCCAGCAGTGTGCTGGGGGGATTCTCCTACAATGAGCAGTTCTTC
size: .; D: .; V: TRBV19; J: TRBJ2-1; CDR3: CASSIDGGSYNEQFF; DNA: TGTGCCAGTAGTATTGACGGGGGCTCCTACAATGAGCAGTTCTTC
size: once; D: .; V: TRBV19; J: TRBJ1-1; CDR3: CASTAGNTENTEAFF; DNA: TGTGCCAGTACCGCGGGGAATACAGAAAACACTGAAGCTTTCTTT
size: .; D: TRBD1; V: TRBV4-1; J: TRBJ1-2; CDR3: CASSQPGTVNYGYTF; DNA: TGCGCCAGCAGCCAACCCGGGACAGTTAACTATGGCTACACCTTC
size: .; D: .; V: TRBV7-2; J: TRBJ2-7; CDR3: CASSTAGGRSYEQYF; DNA: TGTGCCAGCAGCACAGCAGGAGGGCGCTCCTACGAGCAGTACTTC
size: few; D: TRBD2; V: TRBV7-9; J: TRBJ2-7; CDR3: CASSSSGGAPYEQYF; DNA: TGTGCCAGCAGCTCTAGCGGGGGGGCCCCCTACGAGCAGTACTTC
size: .; D: TRBD1; V: TRBV2; J: TRBJ2-5; CDR3: CASSSTGVQETQYF; DNA: TGTGCCAGCAGTTCCACAGGGGTACAAGAGACCCAGTACTTC
size: once; D: .; V: TRBV5-1; J: TRBJ2-3; CDR3: CASSLPRGSTDTQYF; DNA: TGCGCCAGCAGCTTGCCTAGGGGGTCCACAGATACGCAGTATTTT
size: .; D: TRBD2; V: TRBV11-2; J: TRBJ2-3; CDR3: CASSLSGGGSTDTQYF; DNA: TGTGCCAGCAGCTTATCCGGCGGGGGGAGCACAGATACGCAGTATTTT
size: .; D: .; V: TRBV7-2; J: TRBJ2-7; CDR3: CASSLATGYEQYF; DNA: TGTGCCAGCAGCTTAGCGACAGGCTACGAGCAGTACTTC
size: .; D: TRBD1; V: TRBV5-4; J: TRBJ1-2; CDR3: CASSLGQGRYGYTF; DNA: TGTGCCAGCAGCCTGGGACAGGGGAGATATGGCTACACCTTC
size: .; D: TRBD1; V: TRBV6-6; J: TRBJ1-5; CDR3: CASSRDRAQQPQHF; DNA: TGTGCCAGCAGCCGAGACAGGGCTCAACAGCCCCAGCATTTT
size: .; D: TRBD1; V: TRBV5-4; J: TRBJ2-7; CDR3: CASSAPGTGAYEQYF; DNA: TGTGCCAGCAGCGCCCCCGGGACAGGGGCCTACGAGCAGTACTTC
size: few; D: TRBD2; V: TRBV10-1; J: TRBJ2-3; CDR3: CASSAGGRASDTQYF; DNA: TGCGCCAGCAGTGCTGGCGGGAGGGCCAGTGATACGCAGTATTTT
size: .; D: TRBD1; V: TRBV28; J: TRBJ2-7; CDR3: CASSPPSGQGSYEQYF; DNA: TGTGCCAGCAGTCCACCCTCGGGACAGGGCTCCTACGAGCAGTACTTC
size: .; D: .; V: TRBV7-9; J: TRBJ1-5; CDR3: CSSSPGGGQGGQPQHF; DNA: TGTTCCAGCAGCCCTGGGGGTGGGCAGGGAGGTCAGCCCCAGCATTTT
size: .; D: .; V: TRBV11-2; J: TRBJ1-3; CDR3: CASSVQGVSGNTIYF; DNA: TGTGCCAGCAGCGTACAGGGAGTCTCTGGAAACACCATATATTTT
size: .; D: TRBD2; V: TRBV18; J: TRBJ2-3; CDR3: CASSPVDNSGSSYF; DNA: TGTGCCAGCTCACCCGTAGACAATAGCGGGAGTTCGTATTTT
size: .; D: .; V: TRBV23-1; J: TRBJ2-1; CDR3: CASSWDWRISEQFF; DNA: TGCGCCAGCAGTTGGGACTGGAGGATCAGTGAGCAGTTCTTC
size: .; D: .; V: TRBV7-2; J: TRBJ1-2; CDR3: CASSLARRYGYTF; DNA: TGTGCCAGCAGCTTAGCCAGGCGCTATGGCTACACCTTC
size: .; D: TRBD1; V: TRBV7-2; J: TRBJ2-3; CDR3: CASSLPGLWQGVADTQYF; DNA: TGTGCCAGCAGCTTACCCGGCCTTTGGCAGGGGGTTGCAGATACGCAGTATTTT
size: .; D: TRBD2; V: TRBV18; J: TRBJ2-5; CDR3: CASSPDGPSGRETQYF; DNA: TGTGCCAGCTCACCTGACGGGCCTAGCGGGAGAGAGACCCAGTACTTC
size: .; D: .; V: TRBV27; J: TRBJ2-7; CDR3: CASSLMLQGGGEQYF; DNA: TGTGCCAGCAGTTTAATGTTACAGGGAGGGGGCGAGCAGTACTTC
size: few; D: .; V: TRBV5-6; J: TRBJ2-6; CDR3: CASSFWGSSGANVLTF; DNA: TGTGCCAGCAGCTTTTGGGGCAGCTCTGGGGCCAACGTCCTGACTTTC
size: few; D: TRBD1; V: TRBV2; J: TRBJ1-6; CDR3: CASSEVGGTDSPLHF; DNA: TGTGCCAGCAGTGAAGTAGGGGGCACGGATTCACCCCTCCACTTT
size: .; D: .; V: TRBV25-1; J: TRBJ2-5; CDR3: CASSEYGQETQYF; DNA: TGTGCCAGCAGTGAATACGGCCAAGAGACCCAGTACTTC
size: .; D: .; V: TRBV2; J: TRBJ2-2; CDR3: CASSKGVRTGELFF; DNA: TGTGCCAGCAGCAAAGGGGTCCGAACCGGGGAGCTGTTTTTT
size: once; D: TRBD2; V: TRBV7-2; J: TRBJ2-7; CDR3: CASSSAGGYSYEQYF; DNA: TGTGCCAGCAGCTCCGCGGGGGGGTACTCCTACGAGCAGTACTTC
size: few; D: .; V: TRBV5-6; J: TRBJ2-7; CDR3: CASSPGQQAYEQYF; DNA: TGTGCCAGCAGCCCGGGACAACAAGCCTACGAGCAGTACTTC
size: .; D: TRBD2; V: TRBV2; J: TRBJ2-1; CDR3: CASSLTSGRNNEQFF; DNA: TGTGCCAGCAGCCTGACTAGCGGGAGAAACAATGAGCAGTTCTTC
size: .; D: .; V: TRBV30; J: TRBJ2-3; CDR3: CAWSEALRDTQYF; DNA: TGTGCCTGGAGTGAAGCGCTGAGGGATACGCAGTATTTT
size: few; D: .; V: TRBV5-6; J: TRBJ2-7; CDR3: CASSFSEQEAGYEQYF; DNA: TGTGCCAGCAGTTTTTCTGAGCAGGAGGCGGGATACGAGCAGTACTTC
size: few; D: .; V: TRBV9; J: TRBJ1-1; CDR3: CASSVAGGLMNTEAFF; DNA: TGTGCCAGCAGCGTAGCGGGGGGGCTAATGAACACTGAAGCTTTCTTT
size: .; D: .; V: TRBV28; J: TRBJ2-2; CDR3: CASSPGSDTGELFF; DNA: TGTGCCAGCTCTCCCGGGTCGGACACCGGGGAGCTGTTTTTT
size: once; D: TRBD1; V: TRBV4-1; J: TRBJ2-7; CDR3: CASSHPGQSFYEQYF; DNA: TGCGCCAGCAGCCACCCGGGACAGTCCTTTTACGAGCAGTACTTC
size: .; D: TRBD1; V: TRBV30; J: TRBJ1-6; CDR3: CAWSGDRGRVSPLHF; DNA: TGTGCCTGGAGTGGGGACAGGGGGCGAGTTTCACCCCTCCACTTT
size: .; D: TRBD2; V: TRBV7-2; J: TRBJ2-7; CDR3: CASSHGTSGNEQYF; DNA: TGTGCCAGCAGCCACGGGACTAGCGGGAACGAGCAGTACTTC
size: .; D: .; V: TRBV7-9; J: TRBJ1-1; CDR3: CSSSLGAGTNTEAFF; DNA: TGTTCCAGCAGCTTAGGGGCAGGAACGAACACTGAAGCTTTCTTT
size: .; D: .; V: TRBV29-1; J: TRBJ2-7; CDR3: CSVRGTYEQYF; DNA: TGCAGCGTCCGAGGGACCTACGAGCAGTACTTC
size: .; D: .; V: TRBV5-8; J: TRBJ1-4; CDR3: CASSPWASSFNEKLFF; DNA: TGTGCCAGCAGCCCATGGGCGAGCAGCTTTAATGAAAAACTGTTTTTT
size: .; D: TRBD2; V: TRBV29-1; J: TRBJ2-1; CDR3: CSVDIAGIYNEQFF; DNA: TGCAGCGTTGATATAGCGGGGATCTACAATGAGCAGTTCTTC
size: once; D: .; V: TRBV7-9; J: TRBJ2-7; CDR3: CASSAAQGKAYEQYF; DNA: TGTGCCAGCAGCGCTGCACAGGGCAAAGCCTACGAGCAGTACTTC
size: large; D: .; V: TRBV6-1; J: TRBJ1-5; CDR3: CASSELDSNQPQHF; DNA: TGTGCCAGCAGTGAGTTGGACTCAAATCAGCCCCAGCATTTT
size: .; D: .; V: TRBV21-1; J: TRBJ2-5; CDR3: CASSKFYMTAQETQYF; DNA: TGTGCCAGCAGCAAGTTCTATATGACAGCGCAAGAGACCCAGTACTTC
size: .; D: .; V: TRBV19; J: TRBJ2-6; CDR3: CASARTRNFRSSGANVLTF; DNA: TGTGCCAGTGCCCGGACACGGAACTTTAGGTCCTCTGGGGCCAACGTCCTGACTTTC